These 27 T cell receptor beta chains were all obtained from the same sample, sequenced in a study of response to subunit inactivated influenza vaccine (dated 2018 in TCRdb). Library preparation was by RT-PCR. The reads were generated on an Illumina HiSeq 2500. In TCRdb, the public reads were trimmed at Q25 with fastp and aligned with MiXCR, with productive beta chains retained. Each record represents a unique CDR3 protein, reported with the most common genes and DNA among its rows. The sample profile shows more than 700,000 distinct CDR3 sequences; 21% of them were found once. 10% to 13% of the sample is held by the ten biggest clonotypes. The material sequenced was PBMCs from blood, taken 5 to 6 days after vaccination. These receptors were obtained from a man aged 45-65 years who received an inactivated influenza vaccine. Donor details come from another sample of the same person, matched by shared clones.

The rearrangement joins TRBV20-1 to TRBJ1-3, with D hard to call. The germline V gene has CDR1 DFQATT and CDR2 SNEGSKA (reference sequence). This CDR3 has 17 amino acids. V was trimmed by 1 base and J by 0 bases, leaving 16 bases between them. In nucleotides, the CDR3 is TGCAGTGCTAGAGCTAACAGCCGGATTACCTCTGGAAACACCATATATTTT. Residues: CSARANSRITSGNTIYF.

This chain connects TRBV5-1 to TRBJ2-7; 9 positions agree with TRBD1. CDR1 is SGHRS and CDR2 is YFSETQ in the germline V gene. Trimming cost V 2 bases and J 5 bases; bases outside gene matches: 8. The CDR3 sequence is 15 residues long. The CDR3 here is CASSFTGTGTHEQYF. The CDR3 nucleotides are TGCGCCAGCAGCTTCACCGGGACAGGGACCCACGAGCAGTACTTC.

The chain uses TRBV6-1 and TRBJ2-1; the match to TRBD1 covers 7 bases. The CDR3 contains 15 residues. Trimming took 4 bases from V and 0 from J; bases not matched to a gene: 3. CDR1 is MNHNS and CDR2 is SASEGT in the germline V gene. The CDR3 here is CASSVTGDSYNEQFF. The CDR3 region has the DNA TGTGCCAGCAGTGTTACAGGGGACTCCTACAATGAGCAGTTCTTC.

The J gene is TRBJ2-5, the V gene TRBV20-1; 11 bases are a match to TRBD2. With 0 bases clipped from V and 1 base from J, the junction kept 4 bases outside the gene matches. CDR3 length: 16 amino acids. CDR1 is DFQATT, CDR2 SNEGSKA, per germline (reference sequence). This CDR3 reads CSARDIAGGPQETQYF. In DNA form, the CDR3 reads TGCAGTGCTAGAGATATAGCGGGAGGGCCCCAAGAGACCCAGTACTTC.

This clonotype was found many times. The rearrangement links TRBV5-4 to TRBJ2-3, with no clear D. Trimming took 2 bases from V and 2 from J, leaving 6 bases between them. Germline V gene sequence: CDR1 SGHNT, CDR2 YYREEE (reference sequence). This CDR3 is 13 amino acids long. CDR3 nucleotides: TGTGCCAGCAGCTTCCTAAACACAGATACGCAGTATTTT. This gives the protein CASSFLNTDTQYF.

This clonotype was picked up one time. The rearrangement uses TRBV7-6 and TRBJ2-7; the match to TRBD2 covers 9 bases. The CDR3 extends over 14 amino acids. CDR1 is SGHVS, CDR2 FNYEAQ, per germline. V shed 5 bases, J shed 7 bases, and the junction held 9 bases outside the gene matches. The DNA for the CDR3 is TGTGCCAGCAGCCAAGCGGGGGGAGGCGAGGAGCAGTACTTC. It is translated as CASSQAGGGEEQYF.

The sample holds a few counts of this clonotype. The chain links TRBV7-2 to TRBJ2-7; no clear D gene. Germline values: CDR1 SGHTA, CDR2 FQGNSA. The length of the CDR3 is 14 residues. The V and J ends lost 0 bases and 4 bases respectively, with 10 bases between them. CDR3 amino acids: CASSLAMDGYEQYF. Written as DNA, the CDR3 is TGTGCCAGCAGCTTAGCGATGGACGGTTACGAGCAGTACTTC.

This clonotype was picked up a small number of times. This chain connects TRBV7-2 to TRBJ2-7; TRBD1 is a possible D gene (6 bases). Deletions cut 1 base from V and 3 bases from J, with 10 bases between. Germline V gene data show CDR1 as SGHTA and CDR2 as FQGNSA. This CDR3 comprises 14 residues. The CDR3: CASSLEAGDYEQYF. The CDR3 DNA follows: TGTGCCAGCAGCTTAGAGGCAGGGGACTACGAGCAGTACTTC.

The gene calls are TRBV20-1 and TRBJ2-3, with 8 nucleotides matching TRBD2. Per germline, CDR1 DFQATT and CDR2 SNEGSKA (reference sequence). CDR3 length: 15 amino acids. The V gene end was trimmed by 0 bases and the J gene end by 6 bases; junction bases not matched to a gene: 8. The CDR3 here is CSARDVGRAADTQYF. CDR3 DNA sequence: TGCAGTGCTAGAGATGTCGGGAGGGCCGCTGATACGCAGTATTTT.

This clonotype was observed a handful of times. The genes are TRBV6-1 and TRBJ1-6, with 7 bases lining up with TRBD1. Germline V gene lookup returns CDR1 MNHNS and CDR2 SASEGT. J lost 10 bases, V lost 6 bases, and 9 bases had no gene match. This CDR3 region has 14 residues. DNA of the CDR3: TGTGCCAGCAGGGCAGGGGACAGAAACTCACCCCTCCACTTT. Translating it yields CASRAGDRNSPLHF.

This clonotype has a handful of counts. The chain carries TRBV20-1 and TRBJ2-5; no reliable D call. This CDR3 is built from 13 residues. The V and J ends lost 3 bases and 0 bases respectively, with 8 bases between them. CDR1 is DFQATT, CDR2 SNEGSKA, per germline (reference sequence). The CDR3 loop reads CSASGSYQETQYF. CDR3 DNA: TGCAGTGCTAGTGGTTCGTACCAAGAGACCCAGTACTTC.

This rearrangement joins TRBV2 to TRBJ1-6; D remains ambiguous. V was cut by 2 bases and J by 4 bases, with 9 bases left in between. The CDR3 loop spans 15 amino acids. The germline V gene has CDR1 SNHLY and CDR2 FYNNEI. This CDR3 reads CASSERQTYNSPLHF. The CDR3 DNA reads TGTGCCAGCAGTGAACGGCAGACGTATAATTCACCCCTCCACTTT. Looking up the rest from reference TRBV2 and TRBJ1-6 gives the full variable domain: EPEVTQTPSHQVTQMGQEVILRCVPISNHLYFYWYRQILGQKVEFLVSFYNNEISEKSEIFDDQFSVERPDGSNFTLKIRSTKLEDSAMYFCASSERQTYNSPLHFGNGTRLTVT.

The chain employs TRBV20-1 and TRBJ2-1; 10 bases are shared with TRBD2. CDR1 is DFQATT and CDR2 is SNEGSKA in the germline V gene (reference sequence). This CDR3 contains 14 residues. V gave up 1 base and J gave up 8 bases; unmatched junction bases: 5. In DNA, the CDR3 is TGCAGTGCTAGAGCTAGCGGGAGTTGGGATGAGCAGTTCTTC. Its protein product is CSARASGSWDEQFF.

The chain employs TRBV20-1 and TRBJ1-2; no definite D call. V shed 3 bases and J shed 10 bases, with 15 bases lying between them. The CDR3 loop spans 12 amino acids. Per the germline V gene, CDR1 is DFQATT and CDR2 is SNEGSKA (reference sequence). As DNA, the CDR3 is TGCAGTGCTAGTAGTTACGGAGGCTCCTACACCTTC. Its translation is CSASSYGGSYTF.

This clonotype was counted a few times. V gene TRBV12-3 or TRBV12-4 combines with J gene TRBJ2-3; weak D call: TRBD1 (6 bases). CDR3 size: 15 residues. Deletions cut 1 base from V and 4 bases from J, with 12 bases between. The CDR3 coding sequence is TGTGCCAGCAGTTTAGGGGGGCCTCTCCCAGATACGCAGTATTTT. It specifies CASSLGGPLPDTQYF.

This clonotype was seen many times. The chain is built from TRBV5-1 and TRBJ2-1; 12 nucleotides agree with TRBD2. Looked up from germline, CDR1 is SGHRS and CDR2 is YFSETQ. The CDR3 loop spans 16 amino acids. V trimming: 1 base; J trimming: 6 bases; junction bases outside the gene matches: 5. The CDR3 region has the DNA TGCGCCAGCAGCTTGCTGCTAGCGGGGGGGGCCAATGAGCAGTTCTTC. It is translated as CASSLLLAGGANEQFF. The complete variable domain, with remaining parts taken from reference TRBV5-1 and TRBJ2-1, reads KAGVTQTPRYLIKTRGQQVTLSCSPISGHRSVSWYQQTPGQGLQFLFEYFSETQRNKGNFPGRFSGRQFSNSRSEMNVSTLELGDSALYLCASSLLLAGGANEQFFGPGTRLTVL.

This clonotype was seen more than once but under ten times. The CDR3 coding sequence is TGTGCCAGCAGCCAAGGAGTGCAGACCGGGGAGCTGTTTTTT. It codes for CASSQGVQTGELFF. The chain carries TRBV4-2 and TRBJ2-2; unclear D gene. V dropped 1 base and J dropped 5 bases, with 8 bases sitting between them. The CDR3 spans 14 residues. In germline, CDR1 is LGHNA, CDR2 YNFKEQ.

This rearrangement joins TRBV6-5 to TRBJ2-5; D perhaps matches TRBD2 (5 bases). CDR3 length: 14 amino acids. Germline lookup yields CDR1 MNHEY and CDR2 SVGAGI. Trimming took 0 bases from V and 5 from J, leaving 10 bases between them. Here the CDR3 reads CASSYSGGEETQYF. The CDR3 region has the DNA TGTGCCAGCAGTTACTCGGGTGGGGAGGAGACCCAGTACTTC.

This clonotype has ten or more counts. The gene calls are TRBV5-1 and TRBJ2-1; 11 bases fit TRBD1. CDR1 is SGHRS and CDR2 is YFSETQ in the germline V gene. This CDR3 has 16 residues. The ends lost 4 bases at V and 5 bases at J; junction bases unmatched: 8. The CDR3 sequence is CASSLRTGGIDNEQFF. The CDR3 bases are TGCGCCAGCAGCCTCCGGACAGGGGGCATTGACAATGAGCAGTTCTTC.

This clonotype was seen a few times. The chain links TRBV4-3 to TRBJ1-2; TRBD1 agrees at 7 bases. CDR1 is LGHNA, CDR2 YSLEER, per germline. The V and J ends lost 5 bases and 4 bases, in that order; junction bases with no gene match: 4. The CDR3 has 13 amino acids. This CDR3 is CASSNQGVYGYTF. For the CDR3, the DNA is TGCGCCAGCAGCAATCAGGGGGTCTATGGCTACACCTTC.

The J gene is TRBJ2-3, the V gene TRBV6-1; D gene uncertain. CDR1 and CDR2 (germline): MNHNS, SASEGT. The CDR3 extends over 14 amino acids. The V and J ends lost 5 bases and 4 bases respectively, with 13 bases between them. The CDR3 region is CASSISVGADTQYF. The CDR3 nucleotides are TGTGCCAGCAGTATTAGTGTTGGTGCAGATACGCAGTATTTT.

The chain is built from TRBV5-1 and TRBJ1-1; 7 bases line up with TRBD1. Trimming took 4 bases from V and 6 from J; bases not matched to a gene: 21. The CDR3 is made up of 18 amino acids. Germline V gene data show CDR1 as SGHRS and CDR2 as YFSETQ. The CDR3 nucleotides are TGCGCCAGCAGCATCCGGTCCCGGGACAGTGCAGGGTTGGCTGAAGCTTTCTTT. Protein product: CASSIRSRDSAGLAEAFF.

V usage is TRBV25-1 and J usage is TRBJ2-5; 9 bases are shared with TRBD2. V lost 0 bases to trimming and J lost 2 bases; unmatched junction nucleotides: 7. CDR1 MGHDK and CDR2 SYGVNS come from the germline V gene. The CDR3 consists of 17 residues. The CDR3: CASSEYGFLAGQETQYF. In nucleotides, the CDR3 is TGTGCCAGCAGTGAATATGGGTTTCTAGCGGGACAAGAGACCCAGTACTTC.

This clonotype occurred a few times. The rearrangement joins TRBV20-1 to TRBJ1-2, with D perhaps matching TRBD1 (6 bases). V lost 7 bases to trimming and J lost 7 bases, with 22 bases between them. The CDR3 totals 14 residues. From germline, CDR1 is DFQATT and CDR2 SNEGSKA (reference sequence). The CDR3 coding sequence is TGCAGTGTTCAGAGGGGGGGGGCCGCGGGTGGCTACACCTTC. This sequence encodes CSVQRGGAAGGYTF.

This clonotype occurred a few times. The chain is built from TRBV3-1 and TRBJ2-1; possibly TRBD1 for D (6 bases). Deletions cut 3 bases from V and 3 bases from J, with 9 bases between. Per the germline V gene, CDR1 is LGHDT and CDR2 is YNNKEL (reference sequence). The CDR3 is 14 amino acids. The CDR3 spells CASSQGRGYNEQFF. The CDR3 DNA is TGTGCCAGCAGCCAGGGCAGGGGCTACAATGAGCAGTTCTTC.

The chain recombines TRBV5-1 with TRBJ2-3; 12 nucleotides match TRBD1. With 5 bases clipped from V and 1 base from J, the junction kept 8 bases outside the gene matches. The germline gives CDR1 SGHRS, CDR2 YFSETQ. The CDR3 runs 17 residues. The CDR3: CASRRDRGHRGTDTQYF. CDR3 DNA: TGCGCCAGCAGACGGGACAGGGGGCATCGGGGCACAGATACGCAGTATTTT.

V is TRBV7-9 and J is TRBJ2-3; D unclear. The length of the CDR3 is 12 residues. Germline V gives CDR1 SEHNR, CDR2 FQNEAQ (reference sequence). Trimming removed 7 bases from V and 1 base from J, with 6 bases in between. The CDR3 coding sequence is TGTGCCAGCACTGCAGGCACAGATACGCAGTATTTT. Protein sequence: CASTAGTDTQYF.